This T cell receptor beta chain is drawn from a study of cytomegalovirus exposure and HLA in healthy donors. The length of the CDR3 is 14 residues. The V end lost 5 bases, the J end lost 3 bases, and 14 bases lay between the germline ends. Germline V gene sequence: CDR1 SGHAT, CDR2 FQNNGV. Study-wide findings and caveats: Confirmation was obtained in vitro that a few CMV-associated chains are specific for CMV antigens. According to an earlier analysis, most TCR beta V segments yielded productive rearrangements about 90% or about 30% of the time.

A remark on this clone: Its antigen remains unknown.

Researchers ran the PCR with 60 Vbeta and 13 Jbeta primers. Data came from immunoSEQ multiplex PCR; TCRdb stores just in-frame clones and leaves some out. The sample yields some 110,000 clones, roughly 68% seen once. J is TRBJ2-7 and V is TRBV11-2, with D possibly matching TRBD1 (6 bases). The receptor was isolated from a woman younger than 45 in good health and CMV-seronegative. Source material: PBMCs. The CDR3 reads CASSPPGQHYEQYF. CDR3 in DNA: TGTGCCAGCAGCCCCCCGGGACAACACTACGAGCAGTACTTC.